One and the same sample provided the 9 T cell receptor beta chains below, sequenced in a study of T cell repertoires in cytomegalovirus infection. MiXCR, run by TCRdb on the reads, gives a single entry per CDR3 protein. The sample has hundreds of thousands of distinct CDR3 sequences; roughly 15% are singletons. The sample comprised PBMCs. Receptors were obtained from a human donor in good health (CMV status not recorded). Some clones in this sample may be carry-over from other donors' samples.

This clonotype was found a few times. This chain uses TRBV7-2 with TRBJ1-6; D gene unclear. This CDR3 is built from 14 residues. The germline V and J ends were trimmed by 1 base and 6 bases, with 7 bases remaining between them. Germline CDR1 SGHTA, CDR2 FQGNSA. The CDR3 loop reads CASSLGLINSPLHF. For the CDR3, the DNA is TGTGCCAGCAGCTTAGGACTGATTAATTCACCCCTCCACTTT.

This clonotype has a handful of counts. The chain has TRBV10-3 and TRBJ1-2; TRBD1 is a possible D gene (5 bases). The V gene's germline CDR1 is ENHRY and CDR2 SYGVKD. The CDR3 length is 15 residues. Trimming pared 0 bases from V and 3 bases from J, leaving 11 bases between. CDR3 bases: TGTGCCATCAGTGAGTCCGGGCAGGGAGACTATGGCTACACCTTC. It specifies CAISESGQGDYGYTF.

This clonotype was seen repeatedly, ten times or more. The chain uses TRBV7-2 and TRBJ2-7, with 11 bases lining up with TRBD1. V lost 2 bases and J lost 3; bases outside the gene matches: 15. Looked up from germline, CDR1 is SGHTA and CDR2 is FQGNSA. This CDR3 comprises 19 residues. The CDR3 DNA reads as TGTGCCAGCAGCTTAAACTCCAAGCCCGGGACAGGGGGTGGCTACGAGCAGTACTTC. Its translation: CASSLNSKPGTGGGYEQYF.

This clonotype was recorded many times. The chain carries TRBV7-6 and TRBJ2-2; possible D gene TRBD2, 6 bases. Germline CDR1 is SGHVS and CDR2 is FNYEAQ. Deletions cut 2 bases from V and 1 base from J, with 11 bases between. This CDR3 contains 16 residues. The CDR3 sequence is CASSLNSGLNTGELFF. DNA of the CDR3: TGTGCCAGCAGCTTAAATAGCGGCTTGAACACCGGGGAGCTGTTTTTT.

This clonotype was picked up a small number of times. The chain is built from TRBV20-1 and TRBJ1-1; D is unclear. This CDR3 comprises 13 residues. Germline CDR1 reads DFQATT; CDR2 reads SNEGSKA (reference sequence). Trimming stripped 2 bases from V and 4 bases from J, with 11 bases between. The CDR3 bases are TGCAGTGCTAGAACCCAACCGGGCACTGAAGCTTTCTTT. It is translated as CSARTQPGTEAFF.

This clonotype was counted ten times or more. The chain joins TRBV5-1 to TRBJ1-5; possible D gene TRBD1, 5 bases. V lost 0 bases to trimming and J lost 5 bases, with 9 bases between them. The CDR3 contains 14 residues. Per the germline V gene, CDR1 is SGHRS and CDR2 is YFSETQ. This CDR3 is CASSLGGGYQPQHF. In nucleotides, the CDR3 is TGCGCCAGCAGCTTGGGCGGGGGATATCAGCCCCAGCATTTT. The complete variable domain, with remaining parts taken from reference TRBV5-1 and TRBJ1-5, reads KAGVTQTPRYLIKTRGQQVTLSCSPISGHRSVSWYQQTPGQGLQFLFEYFSETQRNKGNFPGRFSGRQFSNSRSEMNVSTLELGDSALYLCASSLGGGYQPQHFGDGTRLSIL.

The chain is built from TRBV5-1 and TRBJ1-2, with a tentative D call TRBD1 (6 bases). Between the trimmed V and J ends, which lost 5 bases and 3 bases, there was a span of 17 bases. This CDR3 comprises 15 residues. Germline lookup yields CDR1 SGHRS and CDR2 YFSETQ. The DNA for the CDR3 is TGCGCCAGCAGTCGGAACAGGGTTTTGGACTATGGCTACACCTTC. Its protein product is CASSRNRVLDYGYTF.

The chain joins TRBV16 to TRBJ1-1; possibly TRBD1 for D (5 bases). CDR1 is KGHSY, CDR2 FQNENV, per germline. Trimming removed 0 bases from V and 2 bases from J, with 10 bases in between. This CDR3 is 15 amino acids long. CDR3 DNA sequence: TGTGCCAGCAGCCAATCTGGGACCTTTAACACTGAAGCTTTCTTT. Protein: CASSQSGTFNTEAFF.

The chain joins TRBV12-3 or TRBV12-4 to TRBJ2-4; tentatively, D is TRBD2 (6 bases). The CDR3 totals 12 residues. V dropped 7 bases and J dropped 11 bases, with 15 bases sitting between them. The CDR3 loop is CASNVNAGFQYF. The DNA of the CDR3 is TGTGCCAGCAACGTCAACGCGGGGTTTCAGTACTTC.